This TCR beta chain was captured in a study of T cells in Graves' hyperthyroidism and ophthalmopathy. Study-wide results and caveats: Researchers report that a 13 V-J model separated ophthalmopathy from stable hyperthyroidism.

It was RNA transcripts that yielded the amplified TCR beta CDR3 regions. Primed by the HTBI set, a first-round RT-PCR was run on the TCR CDR3. TCRdb re-called the multiplex PCR reads with MiXCR, one entry per CDR3 protein. This table has about 400,000 distinct CDR3 sequences, about 14% appearing once. V shed 3 bases, J shed 7 bases, and the junction held 10 bases outside the gene matches. The CDR3 has 15 amino acids. This clonotype was counted ten times or more. The antigen is not known. Sequencing was carried out using blood. The chain is built from TRBV12-3 or TRBV12-4 and TRBJ2-5, with TRBD1 matching 8 bases. This receptor was identified in a man younger than 35 with Graves' ophthalmopathy. CDR3 nucleotide sequence: TGTGCCAGCAGTTTTGGAGGACAGGGAATTGGGACCCAGTACTTC. Protein sequence: CASSFGGQGIGTQYF.